The 20 T cell receptor beta chains in this list originate from one sample, sequenced in a study of response to subunit inactivated influenza vaccine. In TCRdb, the RT-PCR reads were re-called with MiXCR into one record per CDR3 protein. The table has 300,000 to 350,000 distinct CDR3 sequences, about a fifth seen once. Sequences were derived from PBMCs from blood, sampled 21 months after vaccination. These receptors originate from a man aged 45 to 75 who received an inactivated influenza vaccine.

This clonotype was recorded a few times. The V gene is TRBV10-1, the J gene TRBJ1-4, with a tentative D call TRBD1 (5 bases). The germline V and J ends were trimmed by 3 bases and 4 bases, with 12 bases remaining between them. This CDR3 comprises 15 residues. The germline V gene encodes CDR1 WNHNN and CDR2 SYGVQD (reference sequence). The CDR3 spells CASSDTGTDNEKLFF. CDR3 bases: TGCGCCAGCAGTGATACCGGGACGGATAATGAAAAACTGTTTTTT.

The table lists this clonotype with a few counts. The chain carries TRBV9 and TRBJ1-2; D is perhaps TRBD1 (5 bases). Germline V gene lookup returns CDR1 SGDLS and CDR2 YYNGEE. The CDR3 spans 14 residues. V was clipped by 4 bases and J by 3 bases, with 13 bases between them. The CDR3 sequence: CASSPEGRYYGYTF. In DNA, the CDR3 is TGTGCCAGCAGCCCGGAGGGGCGGTACTATGGCTACACCTTC.

The chain carries TRBV4-1 and TRBJ2-2, with D hard to call. Germline V gene lookup returns CDR1 MGHRA and CDR2 YSYEKL. With 4 bases removed from V and 5 bases from J, the gap between germline ends came to 14 bases. The CDR3 has 15 amino acids. The CDR3 loop is CASSPRALQTGELFF. CDR3 DNA sequence: TGCGCCAGCAGCCCGCGAGCCCTCCAAACCGGGGAGCTGTTTTTT.

The V call is TRBV18, the J call TRBJ2-1; TRBD1 agrees at 7 bases. Germline V gives CDR1 KGHSH, CDR2 LQKENI. The CDR3 is made up of 16 amino acids. J was trimmed by 10 bases and V by 2 bases; bases with no gene match: 14. For the CDR3, the DNA is TGTGCCAGCTCACCAAAGACGAGACAGGGAATCGGCGAGCAGTTCTTC. Translated, it gives CASSPKTRQGIGEQFF.

This rearrangement joins TRBV20-1 to TRBJ1-6, with unresolved D. The CDR3 loop spans 14 amino acids. CDR1 is DFQATT and CDR2 is SNEGSKA in the germline V gene (reference sequence). Trimming pared 6 bases from V and 5 bases from J, leaving 14 bases between. The CDR3 DNA follows: TGCAGTGCCCTCTCTGGCAGTAATAATTCACCCCTCCACTTT. It encodes CSALSGSNNSPLHF.

The rearrangement joins TRBV11-2 to TRBJ2-3; D may be TRBD1 or TRBD2 (5 bases each). The length of the CDR3 is 15 residues. The V end was cut by 1 base, the J end by 4 bases, with 12 bases between. The V gene's germline CDR1 is SGHAT and CDR2 FQNNGV. The CDR3 region is CASSLAGTTADTQYF. In nucleotides, the CDR3 is TGTGCCAGCAGCTTAGCGGGGACGACCGCAGATACGCAGTATTTT.

The CDR3 here is CASSPLRGFTDTQYF. The CDR3 DNA reads TGTGCCAGCAGCCCATTGCGGGGATTCACAGATACGCAGTATTTT. The V call is TRBV7-8, the J call TRBJ2-3; D is perhaps TRBD2 (6 bases). This CDR3 has 15 amino acids. Germline lookup yields CDR1 SGHVS and CDR2 FQNEAQ. V was trimmed by 5 bases and J by 2 bases, leaving 14 bases between them.

The chain employs TRBV20-1 and TRBJ2-7; the D is unclear. The CDR3 extends over 11 amino acids. V lost 1 base and J 5 bases, leaving 6 bases between the germline ends. Germline CDR1 is DFQATT and CDR2 is SNEGSKA (reference sequence). The CDR3 sequence: CSARVSHEQYF. The DNA of the CDR3 is TGCAGTGCTAGAGTCAGCCACGAGCAGTACTTC.

This clonotype appeared a few times. The chain is built from TRBV19 and TRBJ1-6; D gene uncertain. The CDR3 contains 14 residues. Trimming took off 8 bases at V and 7 bases at J, with 15 bases between the two ends. Germline V gene lookup returns CDR1 LNHDA and CDR2 SQIVND (reference sequence). CDR3 nucleotide sequence: TGTGCCAGTGGACCTGAGGCCTCGAATTCACCCCTCCACTTT. This gives the protein CASGPEASNSPLHF.

The V gene is TRBV28, the J gene TRBJ2-3, with 11 bases fitting TRBD2. CDR1 and CDR2 (germline): MDHEN, SYDVKM. The CDR3 has 16 residues. V lost 6 bases to trimming and J lost 1 base; unmatched junction nucleotides: 6. The CDR3 is CASRTGTSGRTDTQYF. The DNA for the CDR3 is TGTGCCAGCAGGACCGGGACTAGCGGTCGCACAGATACGCAGTATTTT.

This clonotype was recorded at least ten times. The V gene is TRBV2, the J gene TRBJ1-1, with D possibly TRBD1 on 5 matching bases. CDR1 and CDR2 (germline): SNHLY, FYNNEI. The germline V and J ends were trimmed by 4 bases and 5 bases, with 11 bases remaining between them. The length of the CDR3 is 13 residues. In nucleotides, the CDR3 is TGTGCCAGCAGTGGCGGGCGGGGGACTGAAGCTTTCTTT. It codes for CASSGGRGTEAFF.

This clonotype occurred many times. The rearrangement uses TRBV12-3 or TRBV12-4 and TRBJ2-5, with D hard to call. V lost 2 bases and J lost 1, with 5 bases in between. CDR3 length: 13 amino acids. The CDR3 loop reads CASSLLIQETQYF. In nucleotides, the CDR3 is TGTGCCAGCAGTTTACTTATCCAAGAGACCCAGTACTTC.

This clonotype was found once. The chain carries TRBV10-3 and TRBJ1-3, with a possible D match to TRBD1 (5 bases). In germline, CDR1 is ENHRY, CDR2 SYGVKD. V gave up 10 bases and J gave up 1 base, with 17 bases separating them. This CDR3 has 15 residues. CDR3 DNA sequence: TGTGCCAGCCACGAAGTGGGGCTTTCTGGAAACACCATATATTTT. It is translated as CASHEVGLSGNTIYF.

This chain's CDR3 is CASSQDSGVNTGELFF. Here the CDR3 DNA reads TGCGCCAGCAGCCAAGATTCGGGGGTGAACACCGGGGAGCTGTTTTTT. The J gene is TRBJ2-2, the V gene TRBV4-1; D perhaps matches TRBD2 (6 bases). This CDR3 comprises 16 residues. Trimming cost V 0 bases and J 1 base, with 9 bases left between them. Germline CDR1 and CDR2: MGHRA and YSYEKL.

This clonotype was detected a few times. The chain combines TRBV12-3 or TRBV12-4 with TRBJ2-2, with 9 bases matching TRBD2. The CDR3 has 16 residues. V was clipped by 6 bases and J by 2 bases; unmatched bases: 7. CDR3 sequence reads: CASSDLAGINTGELFF. Written as DNA, the CDR3 is TGTGCCAGCAGCGACCTAGCGGGGATCAACACCGGGGAGCTGTTTTTT.

This clonotype has just a few counts. The chain employs TRBV12-3 or TRBV12-4 and TRBJ1-4; 9 bases are a match to TRBD1. V lost 6 bases, J lost 5 bases, and 4 bases stayed unmatched. CDR3 length equals 14 residues. CDR3 bases: TGTGCCAGCAGCATGACAGGGGGGAATGAAAAACTGTTTTTT. It specifies CASSMTGGNEKLFF.

The table lists this clonotype with a few counts. The J gene is TRBJ1-4, the V gene TRBV5-1, with a tentative D call TRBD1 (6 bases). This CDR3 comprises 14 residues. The ends were cut back, 4 bases at V and 4 bases at J, with 11 bases in the middle. Germline values: CDR1 SGHRS, CDR2 YFSETQ. CDR3 nucleotides: TGCGCCAGCAGCCTGGGGGCCCTTAATGAAAAACTGTTTTTT. It specifies CASSLGALNEKLFF.

The gene calls are TRBV9 and TRBJ2-3; TRBD1 matches 8 bases. Germline CDR1 reads SGDLS; CDR2 reads YYNGEE. J gave up 5 bases and V 0 bases, and 8 bases lay outside the gene matches. This CDR3 spans 16 amino acids. DNA for the CDR3: TGTGCCAGCAGCGTAGGACAGGGGTTCTCCAAAGATACGCAGTATTTT. Translated, it gives CASSVGQGFSKDTQYF.

The chain joins TRBV20-1 to TRBJ1-2; no firm D call. V was cut by 6 bases and J by 1 base, with 9 bases left in between. The CDR3 is 12 residues long. Germline V lookup: CDR1 DFQATT, CDR2 SNEGSKA (reference sequence). CDR3 loop: CSATGVNYGYTF. DNA for the CDR3: TGCAGTGCGACCGGGGTTAACTATGGCTACACCTTC.

This clonotype appeared a few times. The V gene is TRBV5-6, the J gene TRBJ1-1, with D maybe TRBD1 (5 bases). The CDR3 runs to 14 residues. The V gene lost 2 bases and the J gene lost 5 bases, with 13 bases spanning the gap. From germline, CDR1 is SGHDT and CDR2 YYEEEE. CDR3 coding DNA: TGTGCCAGCAGCTTTTTGGCAGGGAGGACTGAAGCTTTCTTT. Its protein is CASSFLAGRTEAFF.